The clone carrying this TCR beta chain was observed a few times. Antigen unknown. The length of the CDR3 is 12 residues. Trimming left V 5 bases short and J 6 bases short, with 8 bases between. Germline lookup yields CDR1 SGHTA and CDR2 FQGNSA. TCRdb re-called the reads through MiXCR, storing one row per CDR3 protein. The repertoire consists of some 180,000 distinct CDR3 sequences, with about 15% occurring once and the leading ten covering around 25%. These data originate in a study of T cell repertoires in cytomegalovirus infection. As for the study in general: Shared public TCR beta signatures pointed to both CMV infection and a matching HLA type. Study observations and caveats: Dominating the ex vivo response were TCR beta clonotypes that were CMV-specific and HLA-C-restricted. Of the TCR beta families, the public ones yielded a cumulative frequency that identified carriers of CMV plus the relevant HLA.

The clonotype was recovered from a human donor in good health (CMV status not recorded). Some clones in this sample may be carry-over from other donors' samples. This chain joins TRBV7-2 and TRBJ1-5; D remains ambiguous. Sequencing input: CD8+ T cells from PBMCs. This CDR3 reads CASSLRGQPQHF. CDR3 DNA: TGTGCCAGCAGCCTTCGAGGTCAGCCCCAGCATTTT.